The 10 T cell receptor beta chains reported below all come from one sample, sequenced in a study of T cell changes during pregnancy in multiple sclerosis. TCRdb's table, derived via immunoSEQ multiplex PCR, lists solely in-frame clones and lacks some. This sample has 45,000 or so clones, with approximately 96% found just once. The source was peripheral blood, collected in the second trimester of pregnancy. Receptor source: a female donor with multiple sclerosis, enrolled in a pregnancy study.

The V call is TRBV10-3, the J call TRBJ1-1; possible D gene TRBD1, 5 bases. Germline loops: CDR1 ENHRY, CDR2 SYGVKD. The CDR3 is made up of 12 amino acids. The V end lost 11 bases, the J end lost 4 bases, and 14 bases lay between the germline ends. The CDR3 reads CAVSQGGTEAFF. CDR3 in DNA: TGTGCCGTCTCTCAGGGAGGCACTGAAGCTTTCTTT.

This chain connects TRBV7-6 to TRBJ1-1; D perhaps matches TRBD1 (5 bases). The CDR3 runs 16 residues. The V gene's germline CDR1 is SGHVS and CDR2 FNYEAQ. The ends were cut back, 3 bases at V and 4 bases at J, with 18 bases in the middle. CDR3 bases: TGTGCCAGCAGCTTCCCGGGGGAGTGGTCGATCACTGAAGCTTTCTTT. Protein sequence: CASSFPGEWSITEAFF.

The chain has TRBV9 and TRBJ1-4; D is uncertain. Germline V gives CDR1 SGDLS, CDR2 YYNGEE. This CDR3 spans 15 amino acids. Trimming removed 0 bases at V and 4 bases at J, with 10 bases between. The CDR3 loop reads CASSVEAGYNEKLFF. CDR3 nucleotide sequence: TGTGCCAGCAGCGTAGAGGCAGGCTATAATGAAAAACTGTTTTTT. Variable domain in full (rest from reference TRBV9 and TRBJ1-4): DSGVTQTPKHLITATGQRVTLRCSPRSGDLSVYWYQQSLDQGLQFLIQYYNGEERAKGNILERFSAQQFPDLHSELNLSSLELGDSALYFCASSVEAGYNEKLFFGSGTQLSVL.

The chain couples TRBV10-3 to TRBJ2-1, with a possible D match to TRBD2 (6 bases). The ends were cut back, 10 bases at V and 5 bases at J, with 18 bases in the middle. The CDR3 spans 14 residues. The germline gives CDR1 ENHRY, CDR2 SYGVKD. The CDR3 nucleotides are TGTGCCACCCCCGGGACTTCCTCAAACAATGAGCAGTTCTTC. It codes for CATPGTSSNNEQFF.

This chain links TRBV7-9 with TRBJ1-5, with D maybe TRBD1 (5 bases). CDR3 length equals 13 residues. Germline V lookup: CDR1 SEHNR, CDR2 FQNEAQ (reference sequence). The V end lost 5 bases, the J end lost 5 bases, and 10 bases lay between the germline ends. DNA for the CDR3: TGTGCCAGCAGCCCCGGGGGGGATCAGCCCCAGCATTTT. Residues: CASSPGGDQPQHF.

V usage is TRBV4-1 and J usage is TRBJ1-4; TRBD1 aligns across 9 bases. The CDR3 runs 15 residues. From germline, CDR1 is MGHRA and CDR2 YSYEKL. The J segment lost 5 bases and the V segment lost 0 bases, leaving 1 base of the junction unmatched. The CDR3: CASSQDGTGNEKLFF. For the CDR3, the DNA is TGCGCCAGCAGCCAAGATGGGACAGGGAATGAAAAACTGTTTTTT.

The V and J genes are TRBV6-1 and TRBJ2-2, with 11 bases fitting TRBD1. This CDR3 region has 19 residues. Germline CDR1 MNHNS, CDR2 SASEGT. J gave up 2 bases and V 2 bases, and 10 bases lay outside the gene matches. The CDR3 coding sequence is TGTGCCAGCAGTGAACCATACATGGGACAGGGGGTAAACACCGGGGAGCTGTTTTTT. It encodes CASSEPYMGQGVNTGELFF.

This rearrangement joins TRBV7-7 to TRBJ2-7; tentative D call: TRBD1 (7 bases). This CDR3 contains 18 residues. From germline, CDR1 is SSHAT and CDR2 FNYEAQ (reference sequence). V shed 6 bases and J shed 7 bases, with 31 bases lying between them. The CDR3 reads CASRDVLEGRGSPREQYF. In DNA, the CDR3 is TGTGCCAGCAGGGACGTACTGGAGGGCAGGGGGTCCCCCCGGGAGCAGTACTTC.

This sequence joins TRBV19 and TRBJ1-1; D ambiguous. Germline V CDR1 and CDR2: LNHDA, SQIVND (reference sequence). Trimming took off 0 bases at V and 10 bases at J, with 15 bases between the two ends. This CDR3 has 14 residues. The CDR3 spells CASSIDPGVDGAFF. CDR3 DNA: TGTGCCAGTAGTATAGATCCCGGGGTGGACGGAGCTTTCTTT. The complete variable domain, with remaining parts taken from reference TRBV19 and TRBJ1-1, reads DGGITQSPKYLFRKEGQNVTLSCEQNLNHDAMYWYRQDPGQGLRLIYYSQIVNDFQKGDIAEGYSVSREKKESFPLTVTSAQKNPTAFYLCASSIDPGVDGAFFGQGTRLTVV.

The CDR3, as DNA: TGTGCCAGCATCTTTGAGACAGGGCCCTGGGCTGAAGCTTTCTTT. Its protein product is CASIFETGPWAEAFF. V usage is TRBV7-9 and J usage is TRBJ1-1, with 7 bases that match TRBD1. Germline values: CDR1 SEHNR, CDR2 FQNEAQ (reference sequence). The CDR3 length is 15 residues. V was pared by 7 bases and J by 6 bases, with 14 bases of the junction left unmatched.